This T cell receptor (beta chain) was retrieved from a study of CD8 T cells in ankylosing spondylitis. The length of the CDR3 is 12 residues. MiXCR, applied by TCRdb to the 5' RACE reads, yields one record per CDR3 protein. Among approximately 180,000 distinct CDR3 sequences, about 20% were seen once, and the ten largest hold 4.3%. This clonotype was seen only a few times. Material: blood, either unsorted or a sorted T cell fraction (not recorded which). The TCR comes from a male donor aged 10-29 years with ankylosing spondylitis or in good health (not recorded which). V gene TRBV21-1 combines with J gene TRBJ2-5; the table's D gene call, TRBD1, was not cross checked with the DNA. TRBV21-1 is termed a pseudogene. Here the CDR3 reads CASSSQGETQYF. The CDR3 DNA follows: TGTGCCAGCAGCTCCCAGGGAGAGACCCAGTACTTC.